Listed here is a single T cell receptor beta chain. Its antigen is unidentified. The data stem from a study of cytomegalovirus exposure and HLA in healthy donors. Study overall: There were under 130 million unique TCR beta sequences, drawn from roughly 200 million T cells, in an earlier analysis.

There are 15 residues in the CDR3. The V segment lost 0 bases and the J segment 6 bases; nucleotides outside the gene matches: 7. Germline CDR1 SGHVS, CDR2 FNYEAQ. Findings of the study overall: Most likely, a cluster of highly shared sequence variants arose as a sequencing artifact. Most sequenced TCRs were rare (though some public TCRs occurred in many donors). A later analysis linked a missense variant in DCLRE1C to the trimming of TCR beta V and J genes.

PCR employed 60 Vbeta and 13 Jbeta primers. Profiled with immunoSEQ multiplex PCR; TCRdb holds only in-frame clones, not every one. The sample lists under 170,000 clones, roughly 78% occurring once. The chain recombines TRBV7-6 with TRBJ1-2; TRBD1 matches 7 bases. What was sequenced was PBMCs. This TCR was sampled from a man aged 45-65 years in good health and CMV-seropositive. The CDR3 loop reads CASSLARGLQHGYTF. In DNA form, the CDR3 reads TGTGCCAGCAGCTTAGCAAGGGGGCTGCAACATGGCTACACCTTC.